The rows below give T cell receptor beta chains drawn from one sample of a study of CD8+ T cells in alopecia areata. Only in-frame clones appear in the TCRdb table, and some are missing; sequencing was by immunoSEQ multiplex PCR. The sample comprises some 150,000 clones, roughly 80% of which are singletons, and approximately 25% rests with the top ten. Here the sequenced sample was CD8+ T cells sorted from blood, taken at week 4, from a patient treated with tofacitinib. These receptors originate from a human donor with alopecia areata. Both conserved end residues are part of each CDR3.

j_call,v_call,cdr3_aa
TRBJ2-3,TRBV6-6,CASSWGGGTDTQYF
TRBJ2-5,TRBV7-8,CASTPRGKETQYF
TRBJ1-5,TRBV7-9,CASSSGSNQPQHF
TRBJ2-7,TRBV29-1,CSALGGVEQYF
TRBJ2-7,TRBV5-1,CASRTSGISSEQYF
TRBJ2-3,TRBV5-1,CASSFSGGPGGYF
TRBJ1-5,TRBV19,CASRIRVPPENQPQHF
TRBJ2-3,TRBV7-3,CASSLTLVDTQYF
TRBJ2-1,TRBV15,CATSRVTGGAYNEQFF
TRBJ1-6,TRBV27,CASRTGSSYNSPLHF
TRBJ1-1,TRBV4-1,CASSHLQGAETEAFF
TRBJ1-2,TRBV9,CASSAFVGDYTF
TRBJ1-5,TRBV2,CASTRGALRAQPQHF
TRBJ1-2,TRBV5-6,CASSLGDYGYTF
TRBJ2-7,TRBV18,CASSLPGDEQYF
TRBJ2-5,TRBV9,CASSSSGGVQETQYF
TRBJ2-1,TRBV5-6,CASSSGGGPRYNEQFF
TRBJ2-7,TRBV27,CVSGLNYEQYF
TRBJ2-3,TRBV4-2,CASSPSTSGGADTQYF
TRBJ2-3,TRBV29-1,CSVEEGAPTDTQYF
TRBJ2-1,TRBV7-9,CASSLDQGLAENNEQFF
TRBJ2-7,TRBV19,CASGTDDYEQYF
TRBJ2-7,TRBV15,CATSNRFSYEQYF
TRBJ2-3,TRBV4-2,CASSWIAGGDSTDTQYF
TRBJ2-7,TRBV2,CASSVGGGPYEQYF
TRBJ2-5,TRBV7-9,CASSFGQAKETQYF